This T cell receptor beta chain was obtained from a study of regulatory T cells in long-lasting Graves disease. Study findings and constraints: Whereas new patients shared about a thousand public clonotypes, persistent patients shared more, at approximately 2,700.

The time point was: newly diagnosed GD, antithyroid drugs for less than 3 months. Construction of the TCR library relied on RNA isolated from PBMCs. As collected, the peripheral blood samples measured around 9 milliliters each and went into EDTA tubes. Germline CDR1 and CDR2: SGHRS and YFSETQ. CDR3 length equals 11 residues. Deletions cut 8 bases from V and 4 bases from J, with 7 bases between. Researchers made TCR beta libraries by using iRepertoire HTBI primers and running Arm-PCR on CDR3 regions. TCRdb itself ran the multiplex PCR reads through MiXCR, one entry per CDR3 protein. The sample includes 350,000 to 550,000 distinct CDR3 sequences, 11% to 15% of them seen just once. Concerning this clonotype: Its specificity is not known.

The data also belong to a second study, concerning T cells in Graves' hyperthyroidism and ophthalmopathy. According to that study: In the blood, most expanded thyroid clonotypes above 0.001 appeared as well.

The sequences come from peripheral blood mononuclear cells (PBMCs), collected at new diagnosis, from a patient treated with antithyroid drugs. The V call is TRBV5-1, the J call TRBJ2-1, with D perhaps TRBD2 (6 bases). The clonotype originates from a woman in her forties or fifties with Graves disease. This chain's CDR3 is CASAGYNEQFF. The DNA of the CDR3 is TGCGCCAGTGCGGGATACAATGAGCAGTTCTTC. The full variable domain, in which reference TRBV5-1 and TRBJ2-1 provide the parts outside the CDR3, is KAGVTQTPRYLIKTRGQQVTLSCSPISGHRSVSWYQQTPGQGLQFLFEYFSETQRNKGNFPGRFSGRQFSNSRSEMNVSTLELGDSALYLCASAGYNEQFFGPGTRLTVL.